A single sample gave rise to the 22 T cell receptor beta chains below, sequenced in a study of T cell repertoires in aging, cancer and after chemotherapy. Multiplex touch-down PCR with TRB-A/B primers amplified rearranged V-D-J TRB sequences. One entry per CDR3 protein, called by TCRdb with MiXCR from the multiplex PCR reads. The sample shows fewer than 6,500 distinct CDR3 sequences, roughly 28% of them seen only once. Peripheral blood genomic DNA, not sorted cells or RNA, was the template. The sequenced material came from blood. These receptors were obtained from a human donor in good health.

The chain has TRBV30 and TRBJ2-3; D unresolved. Germline V CDR1 and CDR2: GTSNPN, SVGIG (reference sequence). The CDR3 consists of 13 residues. V was trimmed by 0 bases and J by 2 bases, leaving 6 bases between them. The CDR3 DNA follows: TGTGCCTGGAGTGTAGCCTACACAGATACGCAGTATTTT. It specifies CAWSVAYTDTQYF. The full variable domain, completed using reference TRBV30 and TRBJ2-3, is SQTIHQWPATLVQPVGSPLSLECTVEGTSNPNLYWYRQAAGRGLQLLFYSVGIGQISSEVPQNLSASRPQDRQFILSSKKLLLSDSGFYLCAWSVAYTDTQYFGPGTRLTVL.

This clonotype is medium-sized in the sample. The chain couples TRBV7-2 to TRBJ2-3, with D uncertain. V gave up 0 bases and J gave up 2 bases, with 6 bases separating them. Per the germline V gene, CDR1 is SGHTA and CDR2 is FQGNSA. This CDR3 comprises 14 residues. The CDR3: CASSLAGVTDTQYF. DNA of the CDR3: TGTGCCAGCAGCTTAGCTGGCGTCACAGATACGCAGTATTTT.

The V and J genes are TRBV20-1 and TRBJ2-7; tentative D call: TRBD1 (5 bases). The CDR3 has 12 residues. Deletions cut 6 bases from V and 2 bases from J, with 11 bases between. The germline gives CDR1 DFQATT, CDR2 SNEGSKA (reference sequence). In DNA form, the CDR3 reads TGCAGTGCCCCCGACAGAACCTACGAGCAGTACTTC. This gives the protein CSAPDRTYEQYF.

V and J are TRBV15 and TRBJ2-4; 10 nucleotides align to TRBD1. CDR3 length equals 16 residues. Germline values: CDR1 LNHNV, CDR2 YYDKDF (reference sequence). The trim removed 5 bases at V and 8 bases at J, leaving 12 bases unmatched. The CDR3 DNA reads as TGTGCCACCAGCGGCGGACAGGGGGATTTTATTGACATTCAGTACTTC. As protein: CATSGGQGDFIDIQYF.

V and J are TRBV28 and TRBJ2-7; 9 bases are shared with TRBD1. Trimming cost V 5 bases and J 2 bases; bases outside gene matches: 7. Germline CDR1 is MDHEN and CDR2 is SYDVKM. The CDR3 contains 15 residues. CDR3 coding DNA: TGTGCCAGCAGTCAGCCGGGACAGGGTACCTACGAGCAGTACTTC. Its protein product is CASSQPGQGTYEQYF.

In this sample, this clonotype is medium-sized. The rearrangement joins TRBV29-1 to TRBJ2-1, with 16 nucleotides matching TRBD2. Germline trimming cut 4 bases from V and 9 bases from J; bases unmatched to any gene: 9. The germline V gene has CDR1 SQVTM and CDR2 ANQGSEA. The CDR3 loop spans 16 amino acids. CDR3 loop: CSVAGTSGRARSEQFF. CDR3 bases: TGCAGCGTTGCCGGGACTAGCGGGAGGGCCCGTAGTGAGCAGTTCTTC.

V is TRBV18 and J is TRBJ2-1; D possibly corresponds to TRBD2 (5 bases). Trimming left V 0 bases short and J 0 bases short, with 15 bases between. This CDR3 contains 18 residues. CDR1 KGHSH and CDR2 LQKENI come from the germline V gene. The DNA of the CDR3 is TGTGCCAGCTCACCACCGTTAAGCGGTGGAAGCTCCTACAATGAGCAGTTCTTC. It codes for CASSPPLSGGSSYNEQFF.

By proportion, this clonotype is medium-sized. The chain couples TRBV19 to TRBJ2-3, with 8 bases identical to TRBD1. Germline values: CDR1 LNHDA, CDR2 SQIVND (reference sequence). The CDR3 runs to 15 residues. With 5 bases clipped from V and 2 bases from J, the junction kept 6 bases outside the gene matches. CDR3 region: CASSSGTGSTDTQYF. Here the CDR3 DNA reads TGTGCCAGTAGTTCCGGGACAGGATCCACAGATACGCAGTATTTT. The complete variable domain, with remaining parts taken from reference TRBV19 and TRBJ2-3, reads DGGITQSPKYLFRKEGQNVTLSCEQNLNHDAMYWYRQDPGQGLRLIYYSQIVNDFQKGDIAEGYSVSREKKESFPLTVTSAQKNPTAFYLCASSSGTGSTDTQYFGPGTRLTVL.

This sequence joins TRBV19 and TRBJ2-7, with 9 nucleotides matching TRBD1. The CDR3 has 17 amino acids. Trimming at V came to 3 bases and at J to 3 bases, leaving 12 bases not matched to a gene. Germline values: CDR1 LNHDA, CDR2 SQIVND (reference sequence). The CDR3 reads CASSMGLAGQGFYEQYV. As DNA, the CDR3 is TGTGCCAGTAGTATGGGGCTAGCCGGACAGGGGTTCTACGAGCAGTACGTC.

This clonotype has only one observation. The chain has TRBV11-3 and TRBJ2-7; weak D call: TRBD1 (6 bases). Germline CDR1 and CDR2: SGHNT and YENEEA. CDR3 length: 21 residues. V was shortened by 5 bases and J by 2 bases, with 34 bases between the two germline ends. DNA of the CDR3: TGTGCCAGCAGCAATACCCCACAAAACACACTAGTTTGGGACAAACCCTACGAGCAGTACGTC. This codes for CASSNTPQNTLVWDKPYEQYV.

By its share, this clonotype is medium-sized (0.01 to 0.1%). J is TRBJ2-3 and V is TRBV7-2; 11 bases map to TRBD2. J lost 2 bases, V lost 8 bases, and 12 bases had no gene match. This CDR3 region has 17 residues. Germline CDR1 reads SGHTA; CDR2 reads FQGNSA. This CDR3 is CASSGLAGGTLTDTQYF. CDR3 sequence (DNA): TGTGCCAGCTCCGGGCTAGCGGGAGGAACCCTCACAGATACGCAGTATTTT. Full variable domain (missing parts from reference TRBV7-2 and TRBJ2-3): GAGVSQSPSNKVTEKGKDVELRCDPISGHTALYWYRQSLGQGLEFLIYFQGNSAPDKSGLPSDRFSAERTGGSVSTLTIQRTQQEDSAVYLCASSGLAGGTLTDTQYFGPGTRLTVL.

This clonotype was counted between two and nine times. V is TRBV5-1 and J is TRBJ1-5; 7 bases agree with TRBD1. The J segment lost 7 bases and the V segment lost 4 bases, leaving 5 bases of the junction unmatched. CDR1 SGHRS and CDR2 YFSETQ come from the germline V gene. The CDR3 runs 13 residues. The CDR3 nucleotides read TGCGCCAGCAGCACTACAGGGGACCAGCCCCAGCATTTT. Its protein is CASSTTGDQPQHF. Full variable domain (rest looked up from reference TRBV5-1 and TRBJ1-5): KAGVTQTPRYLIKTRGQQVTLSCSPISGHRSVSWYQQTPGQGLQFLFEYFSETQRNKGNFPGRFSGRQFSNSRSEMNVSTLELGDSALYLCASSTTGDQPQHFGDGTRLSIL.

This clonotype was recorded once. The CDR3 end shows no conserved phenylalanine or tryptophan, and so a read error is likely. Because the CDR3's place on the DNA is in doubt, the DNA is left out and the CDR3 is given as listed by TCRdb. The chain has TRBV6-5 and TRBJ2-6. Termini included, the CDR3 measures 8 amino acids. Per the germline V gene, CDR1 is MNHEY and CDR2 is SVGAGI. CDR3 sequence reads: CAAAPYGQ.

Notes on this clonotype: This clone may be a read error of a much larger clone one base away. V and J are TRBV18 and TRBJ2-7; D is uncertain. Trimming took off 3 bases at V and 2 bases at J, with 20 bases between the two ends. Per germline, CDR1 KGHSH and CDR2 LQKENI. The CDR3 sequence is 17 residues long. The CDR3 protein is CASSPPSNAHSTYEQYF. CDR3 sequence (DNA): TGTGCCAGCTCACCCCCGTCTAACGCTCACTCAACCTACGAGCAGTACTTC.

This clonotype rates as medium-sized. The genes are TRBV19 and TRBJ2-1; TRBD2 might be the D (6 bases). Looked up from germline, CDR1 is LNHDA and CDR2 is SQIVND (reference sequence). The CDR3 contains 16 residues. V was cut by 3 bases and J by 0 bases, with 12 bases left in between. The CDR3, as DNA: TGTGCCAGTAGTATCTTGGCGGGGAGCTCCTACAATGAGCAGTTCTTC. Encoded protein: CASSILAGSSYNEQFF. Filled out from reference TRBV19 and TRBJ2-1, the complete variable domain reads DGGITQSPKYLFRKEGQNVTLSCEQNLNHDAMYWYRQDPGQGLRLIYYSQIVNDFQKGDIAEGYSVSREKKESFPLTVTSAQKNPTAFYLCASSILAGSSYNEQFFGPGTRLTVL.

This clonotype is classed as medium-sized. The genes are TRBV30 and TRBJ1-2; TRBD1 aligns across 7 bases. Germline loops: CDR1 GTSNPN, CDR2 SVGIG (reference sequence). Trimming cost V 0 bases and J 8 bases; bases outside gene matches: 9. CDR3 size: 14 residues. DNA of the CDR3: TGTGCCTGGAGTGTTGGAGGGGGCGCAGGGGGCTACACCTTC. This codes for CAWSVGGGAGGYTF.

The CDR3 DNA sequence: TGTGCCAGCAGCCCACCTCTGTTGGAGACCCAGTACTTC. Its translation is CASSPPLLETQYF. The chain links TRBV9 to TRBJ2-5, with D uncertain. V lost 4 bases and J 5 bases, leaving 12 bases between the germline ends. The germline CDR1 and CDR2 sequences are SGDLS and YYNGEE. The CDR3 consists of 13 residues.

This clonotype was seen a few times. The rearrangement uses TRBV6-2 or TRBV6-3 and TRBJ1-1, with D unresolved. Between the trimmed V and J ends, which lost 8 bases and 1 base, there was a span of 8 bases. In germline, CDR1 is MNHEY, CDR2 SVGEGT. CDR3 size: 12 residues. The CDR3 sequence is CASGRGNTEAFF. CDR3 DNA: TGTGCCAGCGGACGGGGGAACACTGAAGCTTTCTTT.

Within the sample, this clonotype is medium-sized. The J gene is TRBJ2-2, the V gene TRBV6-6; D is unresolved. V lost 0 bases to trimming and J lost 4 bases, with 3 bases between them. The CDR3 has 13 residues. Germline V CDR1 and CDR2: MNHNY, SVGAGI (reference sequence). CDR3 loop: CASSYSGTGELFF. DNA of the CDR3: TGTGCCAGCAGTTACTCGGGCACCGGGGAGCTGTTTTTT.

Points on this clonotype: Mismatch with germline at one junction end may stem from a read error. V and J are TRBV20-1 and TRBJ1-1, with a weak D call TRBD1 (5 bases). This CDR3 is built from 15 residues. Germline assignment: CDR1 DFQATT and CDR2 SNEGSKA (reference sequence). CDR3 sequence (DNA): TGCAGTGCTAAATTCCCCAGGGACCCGAACACTGAAGCTTTCTTC. Protein sequence: CSAKFPRDPNTEAFF.

This clonotype was detected a few times. The chain carries TRBV9 and TRBJ2-5, with unresolved D. CDR1 and CDR2 (germline): SGDLS, YYNGEE. V was shortened by 3 bases and J by 3 bases, with 18 bases between the two germline ends. The CDR3 runs 16 residues. CDR3 coding DNA: TGTGCCAGCAGCGCGGCAACTGTACCCTCCGAAGAGACCCAGTACTTC. Its protein product is CASSAATVPSEETQYF.

This clonotype was observed a handful of times. V gene TRBV7-9 combines with J gene TRBJ1-6, with unresolved D. The CDR3 length is 14 residues. V lost 6 bases, J lost 5 bases, and 11 bases lay in between. Germline V gene data show CDR1 as SEHNR and CDR2 as FQNEAQ (reference sequence). CDR3 residues: CASRGWADNSPLHF. The CDR3 DNA reads TGTGCCAGCAGAGGGTGGGCAGATAATTCACCCCTCCACTTT.